These T cell receptor beta chains were read from a single sample in a study of Tregs in tolerant kidney transplant recipients. This table comes from immunoSEQ multiplex PCR, and its TCRdb copy is limited to in-frame clones, with some not included. This sample has nearly 95,000 clones, with under 95% found just once. Sequences were derived from CD4+ T cells from blood, sampled before the transplant. The source is a human donor who received a combined kidney and bone marrow transplant. Each CDR3 is given with its conserved first and last residue. Fields, in order: V gene, CDR3 protein.

TRBV7-3 CASSAVGGNTGELFF
TRBV9 CASSLGHDSNQPQHF
TRBV15 CATSRDLGSGGLAKNIQYF
TRBV7-3 CASSSGHSSYNEQFF
TRBV5-5 CASSSGYAGELFF
TRBV7-2 CASSLGDRVYGYTF
TRBV11-3 CASSLRSGGLYEQFF
TRBV5-1 CASSLGATGELFF
TRBV19 CARCGTSGRPYEQYF
TRBV6-5 CASSYHRAGGDSPLHF
TRBV19 CASRLGGANQPQHF
TRBV6-1 CASSLQQGAFEQYF
TRBV5-6 CASTGHRFAGQYF
TRBV14 CASSQTGDYEQYF
TRBV18 CASSPDNYEQYF
TRBV6-6 CASSYLNTEAFF
TRBV6-6 CASRAVNQETQYF
TRBV2 CASREQGKLFF
TRBV5-4 CASSFGGKFSEAFF
TRBV4-3 CASSQVRPGVGTDTQYF
TRBV2 CASRQGSGNTIYF
TRBV7-2 CASSYGETQYF
TRBV28 CASELSGANVLTF
TRBV19 CASSMLGAGTNEKLFF
TRBV10-3 CAISESKRPYNEQFF
TRBV19 CASSVPGTDTQYF
TRBV6-1 CASSEQVISNQPQHF
TRBV19 CASSIGGLVTDTQYF
TRBV29-1 CSVARNRAYEQYF
TRBV4-1 CASSQGQTTNEKLFF
TRBV4-2 CASSQGDTYGYTF
TRBV7-8 CASSRGPAGASDTQYF
TRBV9 CASAQSGQGSYGYTF
TRBV7-9 CASSLEGFGNQPQHF
TRBV19 CASSISGTLYNEQFF
TRBV9 CASSTIGTAYGYTF
TRBV5-1 CASSPRVTSGSTDTQYF